This record concerns one TCR beta chain sequence. Its matching antigen is unknown. CDR3 length equals 12 residues. Deletions cut 5 bases from V and 0 bases from J, with 2 bases between. The data originate from a study of vaccination and CD4 T cells after COVID-19. The treatment is: approximately nine-day PBMC culture with coronavirus spike peptide pools or control peptides (ViraFEST assay). Oncomine TCR Beta short-read sequencing was applied to DNA from cultured CD4+ T cells. Via MiXCR, TCRdb re-called the PCR reads, giving one row per CDR3 protein. The sample contains about 24,000 distinct CDR3 sequences, 62% of which appear only once.

The sample taken for sequencing was CD4+ T cells from blood, cultured in vitro. This chain connects TRBV12-3 or TRBV12-4 to TRBJ1-3; D is undetermined. This receptor was taken from a human donor who had recovered from COVID-19. CDR3 nucleotides: TGTGCCAGCAGTATCTCTGGAAACACCATATATTTT. Translating gives CASSISGNTIYF.